This paragraph covers one TCR beta chain sequence. As yet, its antigen is unknown. This sample is drawn from a study of cytomegalovirus exposure and HLA in healthy donors. Looking at the study overall: Researchers found that around 80% of under 450 genotyped donors fell within the Caucasian-associated ancestry cluster. General study results and limits: Clonal expansion, a later analysis showed, was greater in HLA-associated TCR beta chains than in equally common others. Sequencing likely caused a cluster of highly shared sequence variants.

The PCR had 60 Vbeta and 13 Jbeta primers. The method was immunoSEQ multiplex PCR; TCRdb's version includes in-frame clones alone and lacks a portion of them. Among fewer than 250,000 clones listed, roughly 80% were seen once. The V end lost 2 bases, the J end lost 3 bases, and 12 bases lay between the germline ends. CDR3 length: 15 amino acids. CDR1 is SGHTS, CDR2 YDEGEE, per germline. Each donor was nominally healthy when sampled (though unrecorded immune exposures were likely). The sequence was collected from a young woman in good health and CMV-seropositive. Sequenced input: PBMCs. The rearrangement links TRBV5-8 to TRBJ1-5; D not certain. This chain's CDR3 is CASSFSRANNQPQHF. CDR3 sequence (DNA): TGTGCCAGCAGCTTCTCCAGAGCGAACAATCAGCCCCAGCATTTT.